This TCR beta chain was recovered during a study of regulatory T cells in long-lasting Graves disease. Study findings and constraints: Among persistent patients, a larger number of public clonotypes were shared (about 3,000) than among newly diagnosed patients (about 1,000). Persistent disease showed a preference for TRBV28, TRBJ1-2 and TRBJ2-5.

The sample's time point: newly diagnosed GD, antithyroid drugs for less than 3 months. PBMC RNA was the source of the TCR library. Graves' disease diagnosis was established per American Thyroid Association guidelines. An approximately 10-milliliter sample of peripheral blood was drawn into EDTA tubes. The germline gives CDR1 SGHRS, CDR2 YFSETQ. V lost 2 bases, J lost 0 bases, and 4 bases stayed unmatched. The CDR3 sequence is 17 residues long. This clonotype was detected a few times. What it binds is unknown. Sequencing libraries for TCR beta were prepared with iRepertoire HTBI primers and Arm-PCR of CDR3 regions. TCRdb recomputed calls from the multiplex PCR reads with MiXCR, one row per CDR3 protein. The sample gives about 420,000 distinct CDR3 sequences, about 16% of which show up once; 23% is in the top ten. The data also belong to a second study, concerning T cells in Graves' hyperthyroidism and ophthalmopathy.

V usage is TRBV5-1 and J usage is TRBJ2-1; 11 bases are shared with TRBD2. The input for sequencing was peripheral blood mononuclear cells (PBMCs), taken at new diagnosis, from a patient treated with antithyroid drugs. The sequence came from a woman aged 18 to 35 with Graves disease. The DNA of the CDR3 is TGCGCCAGCAGCTTCCTACTAGCGGGAGTCTCCTACAATGAGCAGTTCTTC. Residues: CASSFLLAGVSYNEQFF.